A selection of T cell receptor beta chains follows, all from one sample in a study of T-cell reconstitution after alpha-beta-depleted transplantation in children. TCRdb used MiXCR to reprocess the PCR reads, holding one entry per CDR3 protein. The sample includes 200,000 to 300,000 distinct CDR3 sequences, under 30% of them seen just once. The sample in question was PBMCs, mostly from graft donor cells, obtained 360 days after TCRalphabeta/CD19-depleted stem cell transplant. The receptors were sampled from a female patient aged 2 to 10 who had a stem cell transplant for congenital amegakaryocytic thrombocytopenia, so the T cells may come from the graft donor. The CDR3 runs from the conserved cysteine through the conserved F or W. A D gene is named only where the DNA matches it firmly. Clone size is given for some rows only: seen once, a few or many times, or a class if the clone is expanded.

j_call,d_call,v_call,clone_size,cdr3_nt,cdr3_aa
TRBJ2-3,TRBD2,TRBV7-2,.,TGTGCCAGCAGCATCGGACTAGCGAACACAGATACGCAGTATTTT,CASSIGLANTDTQYF
TRBJ2-2,TRBD2,TRBV2,.,TGTGCCAGCAGTCTCATATCAGGACTAGCGGACGACACCGGGGAGCTGTTTTTT,CASSLISGLADDTGELFF
TRBJ1-6,.,TRBV7-2,.,TGTGCCAGCAGCCCCCACGCGGGCTCACCCCTCCACTTT,CASSPHAGSPLHF
TRBJ1-3,.,TRBV12-3/TRBV12-4,.,TGTGCCAGCAGTTTAACCGGGGTTCGTGGAAACACCATATATTTT,CASSLTGVRGNTIYF
TRBJ1-6,.,TRBV4-3,few,TGCGCCAGCAGTTTAGAATCGGGGGCGTCACCCCTCCACTTT,CASSLESGASPLHF
TRBJ2-2,TRBD2,TRBV5-5,.,TGTGCCAGCAGCTTGCGCGTGCCTAGCGGCACCGGGGAGCTGTTTTTT,CASSLRVPSGTGELFF
TRBJ1-5,.,TRBV12-3/TRBV12-4,few,TGTGCCAGCAGTTTTTGGCATGGGTTGGGCAATCAGCCCCAGCATTTT,CASSFWHGLGNQPQHF
TRBJ2-7,.,TRBV6-5,.,TGTGCCAGCCACAGGGAAAACGAGCAGTACTTC,CASHRENEQYF
TRBJ2-1,.,TRBV20-1,few,TGCAGTGCCACCAGGGCCGTTGTGTCCAATGAGCAGTTCTTC,CSATRAVVSNEQFF
TRBJ2-1,TRBD2,TRBV4-3,.,TGCGCCAGCAGCTTTAGCGGGAGGGCCTGGCATGAGCAGTTCTTC,CASSFSGRAWHEQFF
TRBJ1-3,TRBD1,TRBV5-1,few,TGCGCCAGCAGCGAAGGACAGGGTTGGGATTCTGGAAACACCATATATTTT,CASSEGQGWDSGNTIYF
TRBJ1-1,.,TRBV29-1,many,TGCAGCGTTGCGGGGCCTGAAGCTTTCTTT,CSVAGPEAFF
TRBJ2-7,TRBD2,TRBV4-3,once,TGCGCCAGCAGCCAAGGTATTCCTAGCGGGACCTACGAGCAGTACTTC,CASSQGIPSGTYEQYF
TRBJ2-1,TRBD2,TRBV12-3/TRBV12-4,.,TGTGCCAGCAGTTTATCTCTAGCGGGACGAGGTGAGCAGTTCTTC,CASSLSLAGRGEQFF
TRBJ2-1,TRBD2,TRBV20-1,few,TGCAGTGCCCGGACTAGCGGCTACAATGAGCAGTTCTTC,CSARTSGYNEQFF
TRBJ1-2,.,TRBV6-5,.,TGTGCCAGCAGTTACTCGATGGTAAACTATGGCTACACCTTC,CASSYSMVNYGYTF
TRBJ1-1,.,TRBV19,.,TGTGCCAGTAGTATTTATAACACTGAAGCTTTCTTT,CASSIYNTEAFF
TRBJ2-4,.,TRBV15,few,TGTGCCACCAGCAGAGATGGACAGAACTTACTAGCCAAAAACATTCAGTACTTC,CATSRDGQNLLAKNIQYF
TRBJ2-7,TRBD1,TRBV20-1,.,TGCAGTGCTAGAGTCCCCAGACAGGGCCAATCCTACGAGCAGTACTTC,CSARVPRQGQSYEQYF
TRBJ2-2,.,TRBV30,.,TGTGCCTGGAGTGTATTCCCAGGGACCGGGGAGCTGTTTTTT,CAWSVFPGTGELFF
TRBJ2-7,TRBD2,TRBV4-1,few,TGCGCCAGCAGCCAGGTAGCGGGGGGTTTGTTCGAGCAGTACTTC,CASSQVAGGLFEQYF
TRBJ2-1,TRBD1,TRBV12-3/TRBV12-4,.,TGTGCCAGCAGTACGCGAAGACAGGGCGTAAATGAGCAGTTCTTC,CASSTRRQGVNEQFF
TRBJ2-7,.,TRBV5-1,few,TGCGCCAGCAGCTTGGCCCTAGCGAGGAACGAGCAGTACTTC,CASSLALARNEQYF
TRBJ2-5,TRBD1,TRBV24-1,.,TGTGCCACCAGTGATTCACAGGGGCCGTACCAAGAGACCCAGTACTTC,CATSDSQGPYQETQYF
TRBJ1-3,.,TRBV21-1,few,TGTGCCAGCACCCTTAGGAGGGGAACTGGAAACACCATATATTTT,CASTLRRGTGNTIYF
TRBJ2-7,.,TRBV20-1,.,TGCAGTGACCAGAAGGACTGGGGCTACGAGCAGTACTTC,CSDQKDWGYEQYF
TRBJ2-7,.,TRBV12-3/TRBV12-4,many,TGTGCCAGCAGTCTCGGCCATTGGGGTGGTGTATCCTACGAGCAGTACTTC,CASSLGHWGGVSYEQYF
TRBJ2-5,TRBD2,TRBV2,.,TGTGCCAGCAGTGTGGAGACTAGCGGGAGCTGGGAGACCCAGTACTTC,CASSVETSGSWETQYF
TRBJ1-3,.,TRBV20-1,few,TGCAGTGCTCTCTCCGGGGGCTCTGGAAACACCATATATTTT,CSALSGGSGNTIYF
TRBJ2-7,.,TRBV24-1,few,TGTGCCACCAGTGATCGCCGACGTAACAGCTACGAGCAGTACTTC,CATSDRRRNSYEQYF
TRBJ1-1,TRBD1,TRBV2,few,TGTGCCAGCGCAAAGGCAGGGGGGACCCTTGAAGCTTTCTTT,CASAKAGGTLEAFF
TRBJ2-3,.,TRBV28,.,TGTGCCAGCAGGGGGCAGGAGGCAGATACGCAGTATTTT,CASRGQEADTQYF
TRBJ2-1,TRBD1,TRBV18,few,TGTGCCAGCTCACCAAACAGGGGGTCAGACAATGAGCAGTTCTTC,CASSPNRGSDNEQFF
TRBJ2-5,.,TRBV29-1,many,TGCAGCGTCCTCGAAGAGACCCAGTACTTC,CSVLEETQYF
TRBJ2-5,TRBD2,TRBV11-2,few,TGTGCCAGCAGCGCTGGACTAGCGGGGGGGATTGAGACCCAGTACTTC,CASSAGLAGGIETQYF
TRBJ1-2,TRBD1,TRBV13,few,TGTGCCAGCAGCCGAAACCAGGGGGCGCACGCATATGGCTACACCTTC,CASSRNQGAHAYGYTF
TRBJ2-1,.,TRBV29-1,.,TGCAGCGTTGCCAGGGGCCACAATGAGCAGTTCTTC,CSVARGHNEQFF